A selection of T cell receptor beta chains follows, all from one sample in a study of Ad26.COV2.S vaccination and SARS-CoV-2 variants. TCRdb keeps only in-frame clones here, not all; method: immunoSEQ multiplex PCR. The sample records approximately 460,000 clones, about 88% being singletons. This material consisted of peripheral blood, taken in a trial of Ad26.COV2.S vaccine versus placebo. The receptors were gathered from a person between 18 and 59 years old who received the Ad26.COV2.S COVID-19 vaccine or a placebo. The CDR3 runs from the conserved cysteine through the conserved F or W. The order of the fields is D gene, V gene, J gene, CDR3 length, clone size, CDR3 DNA, CDR3 protein. A D gene is named only where the DNA matches it firmly. Some rows have no size entry. The others give once, few or many, or a class for an expanded clone.

D gene: .
V gene: TRBV21-1
J gene: TRBJ2-7
CDR3 length: 16
clone size: .
CDR3 DNA: TGTGCCAGCAGCCCCCGGGGACAGAAAGTTACCTACGAGCAGTACTTC
CDR3 protein: CASSPRGQKVTYEQYF

D gene: .
V gene: TRBV7-2
J gene: TRBJ2-2
CDR3 length: 12
clone size: .
CDR3 DNA: TGTGCCAGCAGCCTCAACACCGGGGAGCTGTTTTTT
CDR3 protein: CASSLNTGELFF

D gene: .
V gene: TRBV9
J gene: TRBJ1-3
CDR3 length: 15
clone size: .
CDR3 DNA: TGTGCCAGCAGCGTAGAGGTGGGGATTGGAAACACCATATATTTT
CDR3 protein: CASSVEVGIGNTIYF

D gene: TRBD2
V gene: TRBV9
J gene: TRBJ2-3
CDR3 length: 16
clone size: .
CDR3 DNA: TGTGCCAGCAGCCTCCGGGTAGCGGGGTCCACAGATACGCAGTATTTT
CDR3 protein: CASSLRVAGSTDTQYF

D gene: .
V gene: TRBV6-5
J gene: TRBJ1-4
CDR3 length: 13
clone size: .
CDR3 DNA: TGTGCCAGCGGCCCGGGGTGGGGTGAAAAACTGTTTTTT
CDR3 protein: CASGPGWGEKLFF

D gene: TRBD1
V gene: TRBV6-6
J gene: TRBJ1-1
CDR3 length: 17
clone size: .
CDR3 DNA: TGTGCCAGCAGTCTCCGGGACAGGGGCTTTCAGGGGACTGAAGCTTTCTTT
CDR3 protein: CASSLRDRGFQGTEAFF

D gene: TRBD1
V gene: TRBV4-3
J gene: TRBJ2-2
CDR3 length: 15
clone size: .
CDR3 DNA: TGCGCCAGCAGCCAGGGGGACAGGAACACCGGGGAGCTGTTTTTT
CDR3 protein: CASSQGDRNTGELFF

D gene: .
V gene: TRBV30
J gene: TRBJ2-5
CDR3 length: 13
clone size: .
CDR3 DNA: TGTGCCTGGAGCCCGACAGTTCAAGAGACCCAGTACTTC
CDR3 protein: CAWSPTVQETQYF

D gene: .
V gene: TRBV7-2
J gene: TRBJ2-3
CDR3 length: 13
clone size: few
CDR3 DNA: TGTGCCAGCAGCTTAGAAGGTCTGCATACGCAGTATTTT
CDR3 protein: CASSLEGLHTQYF

D gene: TRBD1
V gene: TRBV6-4
J gene: TRBJ1-4
CDR3 length: 16
clone size: .
CDR3 DNA: TGTGCCAGCACCACGCTCGGGACAGGGGTAAATGAAAAACTGTTTTTT
CDR3 protein: CASTTLGTGVNEKLFF

D gene: .
V gene: TRBV11-1
J gene: TRBJ2-2
CDR3 length: 14
clone size: .
CDR3 DNA: TGTGCCAGCAGCTCCCAGGTGTACACCGGGGAGCTGTTTTTT
CDR3 protein: CASSSQVYTGELFF

D gene: TRBD1
V gene: TRBV7-9
J gene: TRBJ2-1
CDR3 length: 19
clone size: .
CDR3 DNA: TGTGCCAGCAGCTTAGCGGGGACAGGGGGCGCTGGGGCCTACAATGAGCAGTTCTTC
CDR3 protein: CASSLAGTGGAGAYNEQFF

D gene: .
V gene: TRBV9
J gene: TRBJ2-1
CDR3 length: 17
clone size: many
CDR3 DNA: TGTGCCAGCAGCATAACCGGGGGCGGGAGCTCCTACAATGAGCAGTTCTTC
CDR3 protein: CASSITGGGSSYNEQFF

D gene: .
V gene: TRBV27
J gene: TRBJ1-2
CDR3 length: 14
clone size: .
CDR3 DNA: TGTGCCAGCAGAGCCGACCCGGTGTCTTTCGGCTACACCTTC
CDR3 protein: CASRADPVSFGYTF

D gene: .
V gene: TRBV7-9
J gene: TRBJ2-7
CDR3 length: 13
clone size: .
CDR3 DNA: TGTGCCAGCAGCGGCCGGGACCCATGGGAGCAGTACTTC
CDR3 protein: CASSGRDPWEQYF

D gene: .
V gene: TRBV6-2/TRBV6-3
J gene: TRBJ1-3
CDR3 length: 16
clone size: .
CDR3 DNA: TGTGCCAGCAGTCCCCTCGACAGACTCTCTGGAAACACCATATATTTT
CDR3 protein: CASSPLDRLSGNTIYF

D gene: .
V gene: TRBV28
J gene: TRBJ2-7
CDR3 length: 15
clone size: once
CDR3 DNA: TGTGCCAGCAGTCCCACCGGGACTGAGCGCTACGAGCAGTACTTC
CDR3 protein: CASSPTGTERYEQYF

D gene: .
V gene: TRBV6-5
J gene: TRBJ2-2
CDR3 length: 15
clone size: .
CDR3 DNA: TGTGCCAGCAGTTACTCATCGAGGTTAGCCGGGGAGCTGTTTTTT
CDR3 protein: CASSYSSRLAGELFF

D gene: TRBD2
V gene: TRBV9
J gene: TRBJ2-5
CDR3 length: 17
clone size: .
CDR3 DNA: TGTGCCAGCAGCGTAGGAAGGACTAGCGGGAGTTGGGAGACCCAGTACTTC
CDR3 protein: CASSVGRTSGSWETQYF

D gene: .
V gene: TRBV28
J gene: TRBJ1-6
CDR3 length: 12
clone size: once
CDR3 DNA: TGTGCCAGCACACTTTATAATTCACCCCTCCACTTT
CDR3 protein: CASTLYNSPLHF

D gene: .
V gene: TRBV18
J gene: TRBJ2-4
CDR3 length: 15
clone size: .
CDR3 DNA: TGTGCCAGCTCACCACCGACTACCCTGACAAACATTCAGTACTTC
CDR3 protein: CASSPPTTLTNIQYF

D gene: .
V gene: TRBV3-1/TRBV3-2
J gene: TRBJ1-6
CDR3 length: 16
clone size: few
CDR3 DNA: TGTGCCAGCAGCCTCCCTATGGGCAGAGATAATTCACCCCTCCACTTT
CDR3 protein: CASSLPMGRDNSPLHF

D gene: .
V gene: TRBV11-2
J gene: TRBJ2-7
CDR3 length: 14
clone size: .
CDR3 DNA: TGTGCCAGCAGCAAAACGGCCGGGCCCTACGAGCAGTACTTC
CDR3 protein: CASSKTAGPYEQYF

D gene: .
V gene: TRBV18
J gene: TRBJ2-2
CDR3 length: 12
clone size: few
CDR3 DNA: TGTGCCAGCTCCCACAGGGCCGGGGAGCTGTTTTTT
CDR3 protein: CASSHRAGELFF

D gene: .
V gene: TRBV6-5
J gene: TRBJ1-6
CDR3 length: 15
clone size: once
CDR3 DNA: TGTGCCAGCACCTGGGGGACTTATCGTAATTCACCCCTCCACTTT
CDR3 protein: CASTWGTYRNSPLHF

D gene: .
V gene: TRBV18
J gene: TRBJ1-6
CDR3 length: 17
clone size: .
CDR3 DNA: TGTGCCAGCTCCCCTACCAGATACCCAGTAACTAATTCACCCCTCCACTTT
CDR3 protein: CASSPTRYPVTNSPLHF

D gene: TRBD2
V gene: TRBV20-1
J gene: TRBJ2-5
CDR3 length: 15
clone size: .
CDR3 DNA: TGCAGTGCTAGTTTTCTAGCGGGGGTGCAAGAGACCCAGTACTTC
CDR3 protein: CSASFLAGVQETQYF